This TCR beta chain is drawn from a study of shared clonotypes between healthy human individuals. Background on the study: Three CD4 naive, three CD4 memory, two CD8 naive and one CD8 memory plate were used per donor. Whole-study findings and limits: The rarefaction results pointed to incomplete sorted-subset sequencing despite large depth. When compared with the clonotypes that were shared by all four sorted-subset donors, the non-shared clonotypes turned out to have lower generation probabilities.

On this clone: Its antigen is as yet unknown.

Naive CD8 cells lacked CD45RO, underwent positive selection for CCR7 and left out terminally differentiated effector memory CD45RA+ cells. Assay: immunoSEQ multiplex PCR; the TCRdb copy retains only in-frame clones and omits some. The sample holds around 560,000 clones, approximately 95% seen once. Germline CDR1 SGHVS, CDR2 FNYEAQ. Deletions cut 1 base from V and 6 bases from J, with 10 bases between. The CDR3 loop spans 14 amino acids. Specimen: naive CD8+ T cells sorted from blood. The clonotype originates from a woman under 40 in good health. This rearrangement joins TRBV7-6 to TRBJ2-1, with unresolved D. The CDR3 coding sequence is TGTGCCAGCAGCTTAGTAATCGGTAGCAATGAGCAGTTCTTC. This encodes CASSLVIGSNEQFF. The variable domain in full, completed from reference TRBV7-6 and TRBJ2-1, reads GAGVSQSPRYKVTKRGQDVALRCDPISGHVSLYWYRQALGQGPEFLTYFNYEAQQDKSGLPNDRFSAERPEGSISTLTIQRTEQRDSAMYRCASSLVIGSNEQFFGPGTRLTVL.